The 31 T cell receptor beta chains below come from one sample, sequenced in a study of naive and memory T cell subsets. Both TRBC1 and TRBC2 were covered by a beta constant-region primer of two equimolar oligonucleotides. The ligated cDNA underwent four PCR rounds using SP2 and nested alpha and beta constant-region primers. TCRdb re-called the UMI-ligation and nested PCR reads through MiXCR, storing one row per CDR3 protein. The sample consists of about 120,000 distinct CDR3 sequences, 35% to 45% of them appearing once. Sequences were obtained from central memory CD4+ T cells from blood. The receptors derive from a human donor in good health.

The chain is built from TRBV6-6 and TRBJ2-1; a possible D gene is TRBD2 (6 bases). The CDR3 is 14 amino acids. V was shortened by 4 bases and J by 6 bases, with 13 bases between the two germline ends. Germline CDR1 is MNHNY and CDR2 is SVGAGI (reference sequence). CDR3 amino acids: CASSFGRDGNEQFF. In nucleotides, the CDR3 is TGTGCCAGCAGTTTCGGGCGGGACGGCAATGAGCAGTTCTTC.

This clonotype was observed many times. The chain carries TRBV28 and TRBJ2-5; D not certain. Germline values: CDR1 MDHEN, CDR2 SYDVKM. V dropped 4 bases and J dropped 5 bases, with 11 bases sitting between them. The CDR3 length is 13 residues. CDR3 protein: CASSSIGRETQYF. As DNA, the CDR3 is TGTGCCAGCAGTTCGATTGGTCGGGAGACCCAGTACTTC.

J is TRBJ2-7 and V is TRBV11-1; no definite D call. V lost 8 bases, J lost 6 bases, and 2 bases lay in between. The length of the CDR3 is 8 residues. Germline CDR1 reads SGHAT; CDR2 reads FQDESV (reference sequence). The CDR3 reads CASREQYF. The CDR3, as DNA: TGTGCCAGCCGCGAGCAGTACTTC.

This clonotype was seen only a few times. The chain has TRBV5-5 and TRBJ1-4, with a weak D call TRBD1 (5 bases). Germline loops: CDR1 SGHKS, CDR2 YYEKEE (reference sequence). The CDR3 is 15 residues long. V was shortened by 4 bases and J by 6 bases, with 16 bases between the two germline ends. As DNA, the CDR3 is TGTGCCAGCAGCCCTTTTGGCAGGGCTGATGAAAAACTGTTTTTT. Its protein product is CASSPFGRADEKLFF. Full variable domain (remainder filled in from reference TRBV5-5 and TRBJ1-4): DAGVTQSPTHLIKTRGQQVTLRCSPISGHKSVSWYQQVLGQGPQFIFQYYEKEERGRGNFPDRFSARQFPNYSSELNVNALLLGDSALYLCASSPFGRADEKLFFGSGTQLSVL.

This chain joins TRBV20-1 and TRBJ2-7; TRBD1 might be the D (7 bases). CDR1 is DFQATT, CDR2 SNEGSKA, per germline (reference sequence). The CDR3 length is 14 residues. Trimming stripped 3 bases from V and 3 bases from J, with 15 bases between. CDR3 protein: CSASRGGGVYEQYF. Written as DNA, the CDR3 is TGCAGTGCTAGCCGAGGGGGCGGGGTCTACGAGCAGTACTTC.

CDR3 nucleotide sequence: TGTGCCAGCCGAAGAGAAGGACAGGGGGCATACGAGCAGTACTTC. Amino acids: CASRREGQGAYEQYF. The chain recombines TRBV28 with TRBJ2-7; 11 nucleotides line up with TRBD1. With V trimmed by 8 bases and J by 4 bases, 10 bases remained unmatched. This CDR3 has 15 amino acids. Germline CDR1 and CDR2: MDHEN and SYDVKM.

This clonotype has just a few counts. This sequence joins TRBV5-8 and TRBJ2-1; 10 positions match TRBD2. V shed 4 bases, J shed 7 bases, and the junction held 14 bases outside the gene matches. The CDR3 contains 17 residues. CDR1 is SGHTS and CDR2 is YDEGEE in the germline V gene. This chain's CDR3 is CASSGFGGSGRRNEQFF. CDR3 DNA sequence: TGTGCCAGCAGCGGGTTTGGTGGTAGCGGGAGGCGGAATGAGCAGTTCTTC.

This chain links TRBV28 with TRBJ2-4; D ambiguous. CDR3 length equals 15 residues. The V and J ends lost 5 bases and 4 bases respectively, with 15 bases between them. Germline loops: CDR1 MDHEN, CDR2 SYDVKM. The CDR3 DNA reads TGTGCCAGCAGTCCCCGTGAGAGCCTTAAAAACATTCAGTACTTC. Its translation is CASSPRESLKNIQYF.

V and J are TRBV20-1 and TRBJ2-3; D may be TRBD2 (6 bases). The length of the CDR3 is 14 residues. V dropped 3 bases and J dropped 5 bases, with 15 bases sitting between them. Germline assignment: CDR1 DFQATT and CDR2 SNEGSKA (reference sequence). The CDR3 reads CSARLFLAVDTQYF. CDR3 coding DNA: TGCAGTGCTAGGCTCTTCTTAGCGGTAGATACGCAGTATTTT.

The rearrangement uses TRBV18 and TRBJ2-1; D call uncertain. Germline CDR1 reads KGHSH; CDR2 reads LQKENI. Between the trimmed V and J ends, which lost 3 bases and 5 bases, there was a span of 8 bases. This CDR3 is 13 amino acids long. CDR3 nucleotides: TGTGCCAGCTCACCGCATCAGGACAATGAGCAGTTCTTC. Translating gives CASSPHQDNEQFF.

The CDR3 sequence: CASSDTRNTEAFF. The CDR3 nucleotides read TGTGCCAGCAGTGACACAAGGAACACTGAAGCTTTCTTT. J is TRBJ1-1 and V is TRBV6-2 or TRBV6-3, with D uncertain. V was cut by 5 bases and J by 1 base, with 8 bases left in between. This CDR3 has 13 residues. Germline V gives CDR1 MNHEY, CDR2 SVGEGT.

The chain joins TRBV6-6 to TRBJ1-2; D not certain. CDR1 and CDR2 (germline): MNHNY, SVGAGI (reference sequence). The germline V and J ends were trimmed by 7 bases and 8 bases, with 20 bases remaining between them. This CDR3 contains 14 residues. The CDR3 reads CASTLTRELGGYTF. The CDR3 bases are TGTGCCAGCACCTTAACTAGGGAGTTGGGCGGCTACACCTTC.

In this sample, this clonotype turned up a few times. The genes are TRBV28 and TRBJ1-4; 9 bases are shared with TRBD1. Germline CDR1 MDHEN, CDR2 SYDVKM. CDR3 length equals 14 residues. The junction had 4 bases not matched to a gene; V was cut back by 3 bases and J by 8 bases. DNA for the CDR3: TGTGCCAGCAGTTTTACAGGGGGCGACGAAAAACTGTTTTTT. It translates to CASSFTGGDEKLFF.

The chain carries TRBV7-2 and TRBJ2-6, with D unclear. CDR3 size: 16 residues. Per the germline V gene, CDR1 is SGHTA and CDR2 is FQGNSA. Deletions cut 5 bases from V and 2 bases from J, with 13 bases between. DNA of the CDR3: TGTGCCAGCAGCCAACGGGTATTAACTGGGGCCAACGTCCTGACTTTC. This translates into CASSQRVLTGANVLTF.

The gene calls are TRBV12-3 or TRBV12-4 and TRBJ2-3, with D tentatively TRBD1 (7 bases). Trimming took 5 bases from V and 2 from J, leaving 14 bases between them. CDR3 length: 15 amino acids. The CDR3 protein is CASSPTGRNTDTQYF. The DNA for the CDR3 is TGTGCCAGCAGTCCGACAGGGAGGAACACAGATACGCAGTATTTT.

The chain employs TRBV10-3 and TRBJ2-1, with D maybe TRBD1 (6 bases). CDR1 and CDR2 from the germline V gene are ENHRY and SYGVKD. This CDR3 is 14 amino acids long. Deletions cut 4 bases from V and 9 bases from J, with 16 bases between. CDR3 bases: TGTGCCATCAGTGGGGCAGGGGCGCGAGGTGAGCAGTTCTTC. The encoded protein is CAISGAGARGEQFF.

A few counts support this clonotype. The genes are TRBV29-1 and TRBJ2-2; D uncertain. Trimming shortened V by 5 bases and J by 0 bases, and 10 bases separated the two germline ends. This CDR3 region has 14 residues. Germline CDR1 reads SQVTM; CDR2 reads ANQGSEA. This CDR3 reads CSVPGIANTGELFF. The CDR3 DNA follows: TGCAGCGTTCCGGGCATCGCGAACACCGGGGAGCTGTTTTTT.

This chain links TRBV7-2 with TRBJ2-1, with unresolved D. Germline lookup yields CDR1 SGHTA and CDR2 FQGNSA. The CDR3 is 11 amino acids. The V and J ends lost 9 bases and 10 bases respectively, with 13 bases between them. The CDR3 reads CASSALSEQFF. The DNA for the CDR3 is TGTGCCAGTTCAGCGTTAAGCGAGCAGTTCTTC.

The chain employs TRBV5-1 and TRBJ2-7, with D possibly called TRBD1 or TRBD2 (5 bases each). The CDR3 loop spans 17 amino acids. With 6 bases removed from V and 2 bases from J, the gap between germline ends came to 24 bases. Germline V gives CDR1 SGHRS, CDR2 YFSETQ. The CDR3 region is CASNPRAGLMRTYEQYF. The CDR3 region has the DNA TGCGCCAGCAACCCGCGGGCAGGGCTAATGAGGACCTACGAGCAGTACTTC.

V and J are TRBV5-1 and TRBJ2-1, with TRBD2 matching 13 bases. The CDR3 contains 15 residues. V trimming: 4 bases; J trimming: 10 bases; junction bases outside the gene matches: 8. Germline V gene lookup returns CDR1 SGHRS and CDR2 YFSETQ. The CDR3 sequence: CASSPRLAGGVEQFF. The CDR3 coding sequence is TGCGCCAGCAGCCCGAGACTAGCGGGAGGCGTGGAGCAGTTCTTC.

The CDR3 sequence is CASSLTKAGGLDTQYF. CDR3 sequence (DNA): TGTGCCAGCAGCTTAACTAAAGCGGGAGGGTTAGATACGCAGTATTTT. The chain combines TRBV7-3 with TRBJ2-3, with 10 bases matching TRBD2. The CDR3 runs 16 residues. V lost 0 bases, J lost 5 bases, and 5 bases stayed unmatched. Germline CDR1 SGHTA, CDR2 FQGTGA.

This clonotype occurred many times. V gene TRBV7-9 combines with J gene TRBJ1-4, with D uncertain. The CDR3 totals 15 residues. The germline V and J ends were trimmed by 1 base and 5 bases, with 11 bases remaining between them. Per the germline V gene, CDR1 is SEHNR and CDR2 is FQNEAQ (reference sequence). The CDR3 here is CASSLGGRRNEKLFF. CDR3 bases: TGTGCCAGCAGCTTAGGCGGCAGGAGAAATGAAAAACTGTTTTTT. Full variable domain (rest looked up from reference TRBV7-9 and TRBJ1-4): DTGVSQNPRHKITKRGQNVTFRCDPISEHNRLYWYRQTLGQGPEFLTYFQNEAQLEKSRLLSDRFSAERPKGSFSTLEIQRTEQGDSAMYLCASSLGGRRNEKLFFGSGTQLSVL.

Ten or more counts support this clonotype. This rearrangement joins TRBV29-1 to TRBJ2-1; 9 nucleotides line up with TRBD2. Germline CDR1 reads SQVTM; CDR2 reads ANQGSEA. The junction had 4 bases not matched to a gene; V was cut back by 4 bases and J by 3 bases. The CDR3 runs to 14 residues. CDR3 loop: CSVVGTSSYNEQFF. In DNA, the CDR3 is TGCAGCGTTGTCGGGACTAGCAGCTACAATGAGCAGTTCTTC.

Worth noting for this clonotype: The DNA is left out, because the CDR3 cannot be placed on it with certainty; the CDR3 is given as TCRdb lists it. The chain carries TRBV6-2 or TRBV6-3 and TRBJ1-5. CDR1 is MNHEY, CDR2 SVGEGT, per germline. The CDR3 totals 13 residues, both ends included. CDR3 loop: CASSSSLKQPQHF.

A few counts support this clonotype. The genes are TRBV19 and TRBJ2-7, with 10 bases aligning to TRBD2. This CDR3 is built from 16 residues. With V trimmed by 5 bases and J by 6 bases, 13 bases remained unmatched. CDR1 is LNHDA and CDR2 is SQIVND in the germline V gene (reference sequence). This CDR3 is CASSPDGAGGPSEQYF. The CDR3 coding sequence is TGTGCCAGTAGTCCTGACGGAGCGGGAGGGCCTAGCGAGCAGTACTTC.

This clonotype was observed many times. The V and J genes are TRBV20-1 and TRBJ2-3, with 11 bases aligning to TRBD2. The CDR3 spans 18 residues. Germline V CDR1 and CDR2: DFQATT, SNEGSKA (reference sequence). With 0 bases clipped from V and 0 bases from J, the junction kept 8 bases outside the gene matches. The CDR3 DNA is TGCAGTGCTAGAGATTCCACTAGCGGGAGACTTAGCACAGATACGCAGTATTTT. Its protein product is CSARDSTSGRLSTDTQYF.

This chain connects TRBV5-1 to TRBJ2-5; D is undetermined. Germline lookup yields CDR1 SGHRS and CDR2 YFSETQ. The CDR3 runs to 14 residues. The ends were cut back, 4 bases at V and 2 bases at J, with 12 bases in the middle. CDR3 DNA sequence: TGCGCCAGCAGCCAGTGGACGTATCAAGAGACCCAGTACTTC. Translated, it gives CASSQWTYQETQYF.

The rearrangement links TRBV30 to TRBJ1-6, with D hard to call. The V end lost 1 base, the J end lost 5 bases, and 9 bases lay between the germline ends. This CDR3 is built from 14 residues. Germline CDR1 reads GTSNPN; CDR2 reads SVGIG (reference sequence). CDR3 in DNA: TGTGCCTGGAGTGGGGCAGCGAATAATTCACCCCTCCACTTT. Residues: CAWSGAANNSPLHF.

This clonotype was seen more than once but under ten times. The chain links TRBV6-5 to TRBJ2-1, with 13 bases lining up with TRBD2. Germline CDR1 is MNHEY and CDR2 is SVGAGI. This CDR3 has 16 residues. The V gene end was trimmed by 4 bases and the J gene end by 8 bases; junction bases not matched to a gene: 8. CDR3 DNA: TGTGCCAGCAGTTCCTCCGGGACTAGCGGGAAATATGAGCAGTTCTTC. Translated, it gives CASSSSGTSGKYEQFF.

This clonotype was seen only a few times. The J gene is TRBJ2-1, the V gene TRBV28; 13 bases agree with TRBD2. Germline assignment: CDR1 MDHEN and CDR2 SYDVKM. V shed 6 bases, J shed 5 bases, and the junction held 7 bases outside the gene matches. CDR3 length equals 16 residues. The chain's CDR3 is CASRKLAGGLDNEQFF. The CDR3 nucleotides read TGTGCCAGCAGGAAACTAGCGGGAGGGTTAGACAATGAGCAGTTCTTC.

This clonotype was seen only a few times. This sequence joins TRBV2 and TRBJ2-7, with 7 bases matching TRBD1. The trim removed 5 bases at V and 3 bases at J, leaving 13 bases unmatched. The length of the CDR3 is 16 residues. Germline CDR1 SNHLY, CDR2 FYNNEI. The CDR3 DNA reads as TGTGCCAGCAGTCCTTCTACCGGGACAGATTTCTACGAGCAGTACTTC. It yields the protein CASSPSTGTDFYEQYF.